This TCR beta chain was obtained from a study of CD8 T cells in ankylosing spondylitis. Findings and limits, study-wide: What seemed typical of ankylosing spondylitis blood was a TCR beta motif built from 8 or 9 highly homologous variants. Earlier studies detected some motif variants in reactive arthritis synovial fluid and blood. Disease-linked clones displayed a CD8+ phenotype and appeared relatively rarely in peripheral blood. Reportedly, disease-linked clones are significantly enriched in ankylosing spondylitis patients' matched synovial fluid.

A word on this clonotype: What it binds is unknown.

Making the TCR beta libraries involved quantitative 5'-RACE with molecular barcodes. TCRdb re-analysed the 5' RACE reads in MiXCR, keeping a single row per CDR3 protein. The sample has fewer than 500,000 distinct CDR3 sequences; 20% to 30% are singletons. Sequencing was performed on blood, either unsorted or a sorted T cell fraction (not recorded which). The TCR sequence derives from a male donor with ankylosing spondylitis.

This chain's CDR3 is CASSPRSGGREKLFF. The CDR3 coding sequence is TGTGCCAGCAGTCCCCGGTCAGGGGGCAGAGAAAAACTGTTTTTT. The J gene is TRBJ1-4, the V gene TRBV28; 8 nucleotides match TRBD1. Germline loops: CDR1 MDHEN, CDR2 SYDVKM. The CDR3 is made up of 15 amino acids. The junction had 10 bases not matched to a gene; V was cut back by 5 bases and J by 8 bases.